This T cell receptor (beta chain) was found in a study of cytomegalovirus exposure and HLA in healthy donors. Amplification used 60 Vbeta primers and 13 Jbeta primers. This table comes from immunoSEQ multiplex PCR, and its TCRdb copy is limited to in-frame clones, with some not included. The data hold 150,000 to 200,000 clones, with 70% to 80% observed a single time. The germline V gene has CDR1 MNHEY and CDR2 SMNVEV (reference sequence). The CDR3 covers 14 residues. V was clipped by 5 bases and J by 5 bases, with 15 bases between them. This TCR was recovered from a man in his fifties or sixties in good health and CMV-seronegative. The source material was PBMCs. The chain employs TRBV27 and TRBJ2-5; D is perhaps TRBD2 (6 bases). CDR3 sequence: CASSRGGPFETQYF. The CDR3 DNA is TGTGCCAGCAGTCGAGGAGGGCCATTTGAGACCCAGTACTTC.